The next 17 T cell receptor beta chains were all read from a single sample in a study of blood T cell repertoires in COVID-19. Sequencing used immunoSEQ multiplex PCR; TCRdb keeps in-frame clones, though not all of them. In the table there are roughly 90,000 clones, about 91% of which are singletons. The sequenced sample consisted of peripheral blood. Every receptor here comes from an elderly woman with active COVID-19.

This chain links TRBV11-1 with TRBJ2-2; a weak D match, TRBD1 (6 bases). This CDR3 contains 13 residues. CDR1 is SGHAT and CDR2 is FQDESV in the germline V gene (reference sequence). CDR3 loop: CADGQTNTGELFF. CDR3 DNA sequence: TGTGCAGACGGACAGACGAACACCGGGGAGCTGTTTTTT. Full variable domain (remainder filled in from reference TRBV11-1 and TRBJ2-2): EAEVAQSPRYKITEKSQAVAFWCDPISGHATLYWYRQILGQGPELLVQFQDESVVDDSQLPKDRFSAERLKGVDSTLKIQPAELGDSAMYLCADGQTNTGELFFGEGSRLTVL.

The chain couples TRBV5-1 to TRBJ2-5; D ambiguous. The V end was cut by 0 bases, the J end by 5 bases, with 5 bases between. The CDR3 has 12 residues. Germline lookup yields CDR1 SGHRS and CDR2 YFSETQ. CDR3 amino acids: CASSLDGETQYF. For the CDR3, the DNA is TGCGCCAGCAGCTTGGACGGGGAGACCCAGTACTTC.

The genes are TRBV6-5 and TRBJ1-6, with no clear D. V was clipped by 0 bases and J by 12 bases, with 6 bases between them. Germline values: CDR1 MNHEY, CDR2 SVGAGI. The CDR3 loop spans 12 amino acids. Written as DNA, the CDR3 is TGTGCCAGCAGTTACTCCACCGGACCCCTCCACTTT. It yields the protein CASSYSTGPLHF.

V usage is TRBV20-1 and J usage is TRBJ2-7, with D maybe TRBD1 (6 bases). Trimming stripped 3 bases from V and 7 bases from J, with 28 bases between. Germline lookup yields CDR1 DFQATT and CDR2 SNEGSKA (reference sequence). The CDR3 consists of 17 residues. This chain's CDR3 is CSASGGLGQGTTGEQYF. In DNA form, the CDR3 reads TGCAGTGCTAGTGGGGGTTTAGGGCAGGGGACGACGGGGGAGCAGTACTTC.

The sample holds one count of this clone. The CDR3 spells CASSYTGKETQYF. The CDR3, as DNA: TGTGCCAGCAGCTACACAGGGAAGGAGACCCAGTACTTC. V is TRBV7-3 and J is TRBJ2-5; D may be TRBD1 (6 bases). V lost 4 bases to trimming and J lost 5 bases, with 11 bases between them. Germline CDR1 reads SGHTA; CDR2 reads FQGTGA. CDR3 length equals 13 residues.

This sequence joins TRBV5-4 and TRBJ1-5; 8 bases line up with TRBD1. The CDR3 covers 14 residues. Germline trimming cut 4 bases from V and 5 bases from J; bases unmatched to any gene: 5. Looked up from germline, CDR1 is SGHNT and CDR2 is YYREEE (reference sequence). For the CDR3, the DNA is TGTGCCAGCAGCCCCGGGACAGGTGATCAGCCCCAGCATTTT. Translating gives CASSPGTGDQPQHF.

This chain joins TRBV19 and TRBJ2-3; TRBD1 agrees at 9 bases. In germline, CDR1 is LNHDA, CDR2 SQIVND (reference sequence). V lost 6 bases and J lost 4; bases outside the gene matches: 8. This CDR3 has 15 residues. The DNA for the CDR3 is TGTGCCAGTAGACCTGCCGGGACAGGGTCAGATACGCAGTATTTT. Translation: CASRPAGTGSDTQYF. The full variable domain, with the rest looked up from reference TRBV19 and TRBJ2-3, is DGGITQSPKYLFRKEGQNVTLSCEQNLNHDAMYWYRQDPGQGLRLIYYSQIVNDFQKGDIAEGYSVSREKKESFPLTVTSAQKNPTAFYLCASRPAGTGSDTQYFGPGTRLTVL.

The chain joins TRBV19 to TRBJ2-6; 8 bases match TRBD1. CDR1 is LNHDA and CDR2 is SQIVND in the germline V gene (reference sequence). Unmatched junction bases numbered 6, after V lost 1 base and J lost 1 base. CDR3 length: 18 residues. The CDR3: CASSIGRTGRSGANVLTF. CDR3 DNA sequence: TGTGCCAGTAGTATAGGTCGGACAGGGAGGTCTGGGGCCAACGTCCTGACTTTC. Variable domain in full (rest from reference TRBV19 and TRBJ2-6): DGGITQSPKYLFRKEGQNVTLSCEQNLNHDAMYWYRQDPGQGLRLIYYSQIVNDFQKGDIAEGYSVSREKKESFPLTVTSAQKNPTAFYLCASSIGRTGRSGANVLTFGAGSRLTVL.

This chain uses TRBV7-2 with TRBJ2-7, with a tentative D call TRBD1 (5 bases). V was cut by 1 base and J by 3 bases, with 10 bases left in between. The length of the CDR3 is 14 residues. The V gene's germline CDR1 is SGHTA and CDR2 FQGNSA. The CDR3 sequence is CASSLVQGIYEQYF. Written as DNA, the CDR3 is TGTGCCAGCAGCTTAGTCCAGGGTATCTACGAGCAGTACTTC.

The chain uses TRBV7-2 and TRBJ2-7, with D possibly TRBD1 on 5 matching bases. Trimming took off 3 bases at V and 7 bases at J, with 10 bases between the two ends. Germline CDR1 is SGHTA and CDR2 is FQGNSA. This CDR3 contains 12 residues. Written as DNA, the CDR3 is TGTGCCAGCAGCTTCGCCACAGGTGAGCAGTACTTC. As protein: CASSFATGEQYF.

The V and J genes are TRBV29-1 and TRBJ1-3, with D possibly matching TRBD1 (5 bases). Trimming removed 6 bases at V and 14 bases at J, with 17 bases between. This CDR3 spans 11 amino acids. CDR1 and CDR2 from the germline V gene are SQVTM and ANQGSEA. The CDR3 nucleotides read TGCAGCGTGGACACCCTCGGGAGGGTATATTTT. Translation: CSVDTLGRVYF. The full variable domain, rest sourced from reference TRBV29-1 and TRBJ1-3, is SAVISQKPSRDICQRGTSLTIQCQVDSQVTMMFWYRQQPGQSLTLIATANQGSEATYESGFVIDKFPISRPNLTFSTLTVSNMSPEDSSIYLCSVDTLGRVYFGEGSWLTVV.

This rearrangement joins TRBV19 to TRBJ2-3, with D tentatively TRBD1 (5 bases). The germline gives CDR1 LNHDA, CDR2 SQIVND (reference sequence). V was pared by 3 bases and J by 8 bases, with 15 bases between. The CDR3 is 14 residues long. The CDR3 DNA reads as TGTGCCAGTAGTATGACAGAAGGGAAAGGTACGCAGTATTTT. This translates into CASSMTEGKGTQYF. Together with reference TRBV19 and TRBJ2-3, the CDR3 gives the full variable domain: DGGITQSPKYLFRKEGQNVTLSCEQNLNHDAMYWYRQDPGQGLRLIYYSQIVNDFQKGDIAEGYSVSREKKESFPLTVTSAQKNPTAFYLCASSMTEGKGTQYFGPGTRLTVL.

This chain uses TRBV7-2 with TRBJ2-5; 10 nucleotides agree with TRBD1. Per the germline V gene, CDR1 is SGHTA and CDR2 is FQGNSA. This CDR3 has 16 amino acids. The trim removed 1 base at V and 1 base at J, leaving 3 bases unmatched. In DNA form, the CDR3 reads TGTGCCAGCAGCTTAGGGGACAGGGGAGGCCAAGAGACCCAGTACTTC. It specifies CASSLGDRGGQETQYF.

The rearrangement uses TRBV28 and TRBJ2-1; 11 positions agree with TRBD2. Trimming took 3 bases from V and 4 from J; bases not matched to a gene: 5. Germline V gene lookup returns CDR1 MDHEN and CDR2 SYDVKM. CDR3 length: 16 residues. The CDR3 DNA reads as TGTGCCAGCAGTTTGGGGCTAGCGGGGGGATACAATGAGCAGTTCTTC. Translation gives CASSLGLAGGYNEQFF.

This chain joins TRBV7-9 and TRBJ2-1; D might be TRBD2 (6 bases). CDR3 length: 12 residues. Germline V gene data show CDR1 as SEHNR and CDR2 as FQNEAQ (reference sequence). V dropped 3 bases and J dropped 8 bases, with 8 bases sitting between them. CDR3 nucleotide sequence: TGTGCCAGCAGCTTGGGGGGATATGAGCAGTTCTTC. Protein sequence: CASSLGGYEQFF. The variable domain in full, with the rest retrieved from reference TRBV7-9 and TRBJ2-1, is DTGVSQNPRHKITKRGQNVTFRCDPISEHNRLYWYRQTLGQGPEFLTYFQNEAQLEKSRLLSDRFSAERPKGSFSTLEIQRTEQGDSAMYLCASSLGGYEQFFGPGTRLTVL.

The V and J genes are TRBV9 and TRBJ1-2; D is ambiguous. The CDR3 is 12 residues long. Germline V gene data show CDR1 as SGDLS and CDR2 as YYNGEE. V lost 6 bases to trimming and J lost 6 bases, with 12 bases between them. This CDR3 is CASTGMEDGYTF. CDR3 coding DNA: TGTGCCAGCACGGGAATGGAAGATGGCTACACCTTC.

The chain links TRBV5-1 to TRBJ1-4, with TRBD1 identical over 7 bases. Per germline, CDR1 SGHRS and CDR2 YFSETQ. CDR3 length equals 15 residues. The V and J ends lost 2 bases and 3 bases, in that order; junction bases with no gene match: 4. CDR3 sequence: CASSFKQGANEKLFF. The CDR3 DNA is TGCGCCAGCAGCTTCAAGCAGGGGGCTAATGAAAAACTGTTTTTT.